The 20 T cell receptor beta chains below all came from one sample that was sequenced in a study of T cells after yellow fever vaccination (dated by TCRdb to the late 2010s). Taken with the paper, the label for treatment or condition translates to: live attenuated yellow fever vaccine strain. Receptor libraries were prepared by 5' RACE. TCRdb records Illumina HiSeq 2500 as the sequencer. TCRdb passed the public sequencing reads through fastp at Q25 and MiXCR, retaining productive beta sequences. Rows merge per CDR3 protein into single entries with the most common DNA and genes. This sample lists under 550,000 distinct CDR3 sequences; 20% to 25% were detected once. About a sixth of the sample is taken by the ten largest. The sample here was PBMCs, taken 21 days after the first yellow fever vaccination. The receptors here all came from a man aged 18 to 29 who received the YFV17D yellow fever vaccine.

This clonotype was picked up a small number of times. The V gene is TRBV7-2, the J gene TRBJ1-6, with 10 nucleotides matching TRBD1. The CDR3 covers 16 residues. V lost 0 bases to trimming and J lost 8 bases; unmatched junction nucleotides: 4. The V gene's germline CDR1 is SGHTA and CDR2 FQGNSA. The CDR3 region is CASSLAGQGSYSPLHF. CDR3 bases: TGTGCCAGCAGCTTAGCGGGACAGGGGAGTTATTCACCCCTCCACTTT.

This rearrangement joins TRBV11-3 to TRBJ2-2, with D unresolved. V gave up 0 bases and J gave up 13 bases, with 9 bases separating them. This CDR3 has 12 residues. Germline V lookup: CDR1 SGHNT, CDR2 YENEEA. In DNA form, the CDR3 reads TGTGCCAGCAGCTTAGATCGTACCTCGCTGTTTTTT. It encodes CASSLDRTSLFF.

The chain uses TRBV7-9 and TRBJ2-1, with unresolved D. The CDR3 length is 14 residues. V was clipped by 1 base and J by 4 bases, with 8 bases between them. Germline CDR1 is SEHNR and CDR2 is FQNEAQ (reference sequence). The DNA of the CDR3 is TGTGCCAGCAGCTTAGAGGCGGATTACAATGAGCAGTTCTTC. Protein sequence: CASSLEADYNEQFF.

The rearrangement joins TRBV7-3 to TRBJ2-1; possible D gene TRBD2, 6 bases. CDR1 SGHTA and CDR2 FQGTGA come from the germline V gene. V was cut by 5 bases and J by 0 bases, with 11 bases left in between. This CDR3 is built from 15 residues. DNA for the CDR3: TGTGCCAGCAGCCAAATCGGGGGCTCCTACAATGAGCAGTTCTTC. It codes for CASSQIGGSYNEQFF.

CDR3 sequence (DNA): TGTGCCAGCACCCCCGTGGGGGCAACCTACGAGCAGTACGTC. Translation: CASTPVGATYEQYV. The chain recombines TRBV5-5 with TRBJ2-7; D is perhaps TRBD1 (6 bases). The CDR3 is 14 residues long. Looked up from germline, CDR1 is SGHKS and CDR2 is YYEKEE (reference sequence). Trimming left V 6 bases short and J 2 bases short, with 15 bases between.

This clonotype came up many times. This sequence joins TRBV27 and TRBJ1-6; the match to TRBD1 covers 9 bases. V shed 2 bases and J 4 bases; nucleotides not matched to a gene: 6. There are 17 residues in the CDR3. Germline V gene lookup returns CDR1 MNHEY and CDR2 SMNVEV (reference sequence). The CDR3 coding sequence is TGTGCCAGCAGTTTAGCGCCCGGACAGGGGTATAATTCACCCCTCCACTTT. This translates into CASSLAPGQGYNSPLHF.

This chain uses TRBV5-4 with TRBJ2-7; TRBD1 matches at 9 bases. This CDR3 is 15 amino acids long. Trimming removed 4 bases from V and 3 bases from J; junction bases left unmatched: 8. Germline CDR1 SGHNT, CDR2 YYREEE (reference sequence). The CDR3 region is CASSRMGQGIYEQYF. The CDR3 coding sequence is TGTGCCAGCAGCCGTATGGGACAGGGTATCTACGAGCAGTACTTC.

This clonotype was seen repeatedly, ten times or more. The gene calls are TRBV7-9 and TRBJ1-1; D perhaps matches TRBD1 (6 bases). Looked up from germline, CDR1 is SEHNR and CDR2 is FQNEAQ (reference sequence). V lost 11 bases and J 8 bases, leaving 15 bases between the germline ends. The CDR3 covers 11 residues. CDR3 region: CAAGRGREAFF. The CDR3 region has the DNA TGTGCCGCGGGCAGGGGTCGAGAAGCTTTCTTT.

V and J are TRBV7-8 and TRBJ2-7, with TRBD1 identical over 8 bases. The CDR3 consists of 14 residues. The ends lost 5 bases at V and 5 bases at J; junction bases unmatched: 8. Germline CDR1 SGHVS, CDR2 FQNEAQ. The CDR3 spells CASSPADRDHEQYV. The CDR3 DNA reads TGTGCCAGCAGCCCCGCGGACAGGGACCACGAGCAGTACGTC.

The sample holds many counts of this clonotype. This chain joins TRBV5-1 and TRBJ2-1, with unresolved D. Per the germline V gene, CDR1 is SGHRS and CDR2 is YFSETQ. Trimming left V 4 bases short and J 0 bases short, with 11 bases between. The CDR3 consists of 15 residues. This chain's CDR3 is CASSTGQTSYNEQFF. The CDR3 DNA sequence: TGCGCCAGCAGCACGGGCCAGACCTCCTACAATGAGCAGTTCTTC.

The rearrangement uses TRBV10-1 and TRBJ2-5, with D hard to call. The CDR3 totals 16 residues. Germline lookup yields CDR1 WNHNN and CDR2 SYGVQD (reference sequence). Trimming took off 7 bases at V and 5 bases at J, with 23 bases between the two ends. The CDR3 region is CASMEDQTPLEETQYF. CDR3 DNA: TGCGCCAGCATGGAAGACCAAACACCGCTCGAGGAGACCCAGTACTTC.

In its sample, this clonotype was seen once. The chain has TRBV18 and TRBJ2-7; TRBD1 matches at 8 bases. Germline CDR1 reads KGHSH; CDR2 reads LQKENI. The CDR3 has 13 residues. With 3 bases clipped from V and 5 bases from J, the junction kept 3 bases outside the gene matches. The CDR3 reads CASSPQGANEQYF. Written as DNA, the CDR3 is TGTGCCAGCTCACCCCAGGGGGCAAACGAGCAGTACTTC.

The chain recombines TRBV5-1 with TRBJ2-7, with TRBD1 matching over 9 bases. The germline V gene has CDR1 SGHRS and CDR2 YFSETQ. V dropped 3 bases and J dropped 2; count of bases not matched to a gene: 9. The CDR3 has 16 residues. CDR3 nucleotide sequence: TGCGCCAGCAGCTGGATTGGGACAGGGACCACCTACGAGCAGTACTTC. This encodes CASSWIGTGTTYEQYF. Variable domain in full (rest from reference TRBV5-1 and TRBJ2-7): KAGVTQTPRYLIKTRGQQVTLSCSPISGHRSVSWYQQTPGQGLQFLFEYFSETQRNKGNFPGRFSGRQFSNSRSEMNVSTLELGDSALYLCASSWIGTGTTYEQYFGPGTRLTVT.

This clonotype showed up just a few times. The CDR3 DNA reads as TGTGCCTCGAGAGGCGGGAATGGAAACACCATATATTTT. This gives the protein CASRGGNGNTIYF. V usage is TRBV12-3 or TRBV12-4 and J usage is TRBJ1-3; D unresolved. V was shortened by 11 bases and J by 3 bases, with 14 bases between the two germline ends. There are 13 residues in the CDR3.

This clonotype was detected a few times. The chain couples TRBV4-1 to TRBJ1-1, with unresolved D. This CDR3 has 15 residues. V lost 0 bases and J lost 7, with 15 bases in between. Germline-derived CDR1 and CDR2 are MGHRA and YSYEKL. The DNA of the CDR3 is TGCGCCAGCAGCCAAGAGGAGGCCGGATGGGGTGAAGCTTTCTTT. Translation gives CASSQEEAGWGEAFF.

This clonotype was counted only a few times. The V gene is TRBV6-1, the J gene TRBJ1-6, with a weak D call TRBD1 (6 bases). Trimming left V 5 bases short and J 7 bases short, with 18 bases between. CDR1 is MNHNS, CDR2 SASEGT, per germline. CDR3 size: 16 residues. The chain's CDR3 is CASSPRTVQPNSPLHF. The CDR3 bases are TGTGCCAGCAGTCCCCGGACAGTCCAACCAAATTCACCCCTCCACTTT.

This clonotype has at least ten counts. The genes are TRBV7-2 and TRBJ2-1, with D tentatively TRBD1 (6 bases). CDR1 is SGHTA and CDR2 is FQGNSA in the germline V gene. The CDR3 covers 12 residues. Deletions cut 5 bases from V and 7 bases from J, with 9 bases between. CDR3 region: CASSTQGNEQFF. In DNA form, the CDR3 reads TGTGCCAGCAGCACTCAGGGGAATGAGCAGTTCTTC.

The rearrangement uses TRBV7-2 and TRBJ1-1, with D maybe TRBD1 (6 bases). Germline V gene data show CDR1 as SGHTA and CDR2 as FQGNSA. Trimming stripped 7 bases from V and 1 base from J, with 19 bases between. The CDR3 is 16 amino acids. For the CDR3, the DNA is TGTGCCAGCACCCCCTCCCGGGGGACAACGAACACTGAAGCTTTCTTT. As protein: CASTPSRGTTNTEAFF.

This clonotype was detected many times. The CDR3 reads CASSSAASNTEAFF. Here the CDR3 DNA reads TGCGCCAGCAGCTCGGCGGCATCGAACACTGAAGCTTTCTTT. The chain recombines TRBV5-1 with TRBJ1-1; D is undetermined. Per germline, CDR1 SGHRS and CDR2 YFSETQ. Trimming removed 3 bases at V and 1 base at J, with 10 bases between. CDR3 length: 14 amino acids.

A few counts support this clonotype. This chain connects TRBV6-2 or TRBV6-3 to TRBJ2-7, with D unresolved. V lost 2 bases to trimming and J lost 5 bases, with 7 bases between them. This CDR3 region has 12 residues. CDR1 is MNHEY, CDR2 SVGEGT, per germline. Here the CDR3 reads CASSYNVHEQYV. The CDR3 DNA sequence: TGTGCCAGCAGTTACAATGTCCACGAGCAGTACGTC.